Below, one TCR beta chain is given with its context. Primers for the PCR totalled 60 Vbeta and 13 Jbeta. Only in-frame clones appear in the TCRdb table, and some are missing; sequencing was by immunoSEQ multiplex PCR. Among roughly 100,000 clones listed, approximately 80% were seen once. These data originate in a study of cytomegalovirus exposure and HLA in healthy donors. The CDR3 contains 18 residues. Trimming shortened V by 4 bases and J by 5 bases, and 21 bases separated the two germline ends. Germline V CDR1 and CDR2: LGHNA, YSLEER. The sequenced sample consisted of PBMCs. This receptor was identified in a female donor in good health and CMV-seropositive. V gene TRBV4-3 combines with J gene TRBJ1-6; the D gene is possibly TRBD1 (6 bases). The CDR3 protein is CASSRTPGTHVNNSPLHF. CDR3 DNA: TGCGCCAGCAGCCGTACGCCCGGGACACACGTCAATAATTCACCCCTCCACTTT.